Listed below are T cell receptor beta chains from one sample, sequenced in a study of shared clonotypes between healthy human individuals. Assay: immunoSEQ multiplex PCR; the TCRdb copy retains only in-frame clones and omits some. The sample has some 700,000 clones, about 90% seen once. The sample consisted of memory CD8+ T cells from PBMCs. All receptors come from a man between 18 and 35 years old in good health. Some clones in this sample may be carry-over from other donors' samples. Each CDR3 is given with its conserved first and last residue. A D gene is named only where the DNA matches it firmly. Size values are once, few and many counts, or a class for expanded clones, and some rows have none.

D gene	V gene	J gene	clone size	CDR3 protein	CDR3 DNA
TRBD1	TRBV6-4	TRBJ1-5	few	CASSEGTGNQPQHF	TGTGCCAGCAGTGAAGGGACAGGCAATCAGCCCCAGCATTTT
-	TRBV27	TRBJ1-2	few	CASSPQGDGYTF	TGTGCCAGCAGTCCACAGGGTGATGGCTACACCTTC
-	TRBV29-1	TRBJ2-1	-	CSVAGSPPSYNEQFF	TGCAGCGTTGCCGGCTCTCCCCCGTCCTACAATGAGCAGTTCTTC
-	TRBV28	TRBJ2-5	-	CASSPPRLAKETQYF	TGTGCCAGCAGTCCCCCTAGGCTAGCGAAAGAGACCCAGTACTTC
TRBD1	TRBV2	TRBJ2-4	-	CASSVFPRGLGIQYF	TGTGCCAGCAGTGTTTTCCCTAGGGGGCTTGGCATTCAGTACTTC
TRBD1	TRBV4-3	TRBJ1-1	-	CASSPGTANTEAFF	TGCGCCAGCAGCCCCGGGACAGCCAACACTGAAGCTTTCTTT
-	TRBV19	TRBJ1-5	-	CATRDGYSNQPQHF	TGTGCCACCCGGGACGGCTATAGCAATCAGCCCCAGCATTTT
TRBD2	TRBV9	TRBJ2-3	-	CASSARSGETDTQYF	TGTGCCAGCAGCGCCCGTAGCGGGGAAACAGATACGCAGTATTTT
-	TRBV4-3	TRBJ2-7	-	CASSQGRGFNYEQYF	TGCGCCAGCAGCCAGGGCAGGGGCTTTAACTACGAGCAGTACTTC
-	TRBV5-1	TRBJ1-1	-	CASSLVVGAPEAFF	TGCGCCAGCAGCTTGGTTGTGGGGGCGCCTGAAGCTTTCTTT
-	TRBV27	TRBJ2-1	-	CASRVGGIKWVEQFF	TGTGCCAGCAGAGTAGGGGGAATAAAATGGGTTGAGCAGTTCTTC
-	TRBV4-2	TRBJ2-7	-	CASSQEPGPYYEQYF	TGTGCCAGCAGCCAAGAACCGGGACCATACTACGAGCAGTACTTC
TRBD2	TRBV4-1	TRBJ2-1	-	CASSPDRASGRSGEQFF	TGCGCCAGCAGCCCGGACCGGGCTAGCGGGAGGTCGGGTGAGCAGTTCTTC
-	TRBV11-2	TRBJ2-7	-	CASSLPRDHEQYF	TGTGCCAGCAGCTTACCCAGGGACCACGAGCAGTACTTC
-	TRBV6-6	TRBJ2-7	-	CASSYSLGEQYF	TGTGCCAGCAGTTACTCTCTGGGAGAGCAGTACTTC
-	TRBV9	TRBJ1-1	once	CASSTIDGLEAFF	TGTGCCAGCAGCACGATTGACGGTCTTGAAGCTTTCTTT
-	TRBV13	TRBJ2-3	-	CASSLLSTDTQYF	TGTGCCAGCAGCTTACTTAGCACAGATACGCAGTATTTT
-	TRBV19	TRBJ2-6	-	CASSPFYPSGANVLTF	TGTGCCAGTAGCCCTTTTTACCCCTCTGGGGCCAACGTCCTGACTTTC
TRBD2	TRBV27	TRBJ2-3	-	CASSFFAGVGDTQYF	TGTGCCAGCAGTTTTTTTGCGGGAGTAGGTGATACGCAGTATTTT
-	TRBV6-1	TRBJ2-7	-	CASSGGPIPIYEQYF	TGTGCCAGCAGTGGGGGACCCATCCCAATCTACGAGCAGTACTTC
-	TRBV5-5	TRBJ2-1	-	CASSQRWSEQFF	TGTGCCAGCAGCCAACGATGGAGTGAGCAGTTCTTC
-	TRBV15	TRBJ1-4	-	CATSSGGGLEKLFF	TGTGCCACCAGCTCGGGGGGCGGGTTGGAAAAACTGTTTTTT
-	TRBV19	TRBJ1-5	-	CASSPTRGDDSNQPQHF	TGTGCCAGTAGCCCCACAAGGGGTGACGATAGCAATCAGCCCCAGCATTTT
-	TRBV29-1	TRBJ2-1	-	CSVELANSYNEQFF	TGCAGCGTTGAACTCGCGAACTCCTACAATGAGCAGTTCTTC
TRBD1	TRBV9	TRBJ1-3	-	CASSSTGVSGNTIYF	TGTGCCAGCAGCTCAACAGGGGTCTCTGGAAACACCATATATTTT
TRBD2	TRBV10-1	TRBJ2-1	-	CASSTGTSGSYYNEQFF	TGCGCCAGCAGTACCGGGACTAGCGGGAGTTATTACAATGAGCAGTTCTTC
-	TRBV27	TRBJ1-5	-	CASSLIGQPQHF	TGTGCCAGCAGTTTAATAGGTCAGCCCCAGCATTTT
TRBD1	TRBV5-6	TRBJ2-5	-	CASSLDRAQETQYF	TGTGCCAGCAGCCTCGACAGGGCCCAAGAGACCCAGTACTTC
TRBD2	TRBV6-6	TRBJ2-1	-	CASSKAGGPYNEQFF	TGTGCCAGCAGTAAAGCGGGAGGGCCCTACAATGAGCAGTTCTTC
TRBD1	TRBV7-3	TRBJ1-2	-	CASSLKPGGNAGYTF	TGTGCCAGCAGCTTAAAGCCAGGGGGAAACGCTGGCTACACCTTC
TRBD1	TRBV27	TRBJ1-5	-	CASSLDRQGNQPQHF	TGTGCCAGCAGTTTAGATAGACAGGGAAATCAGCCCCAGCATTTT
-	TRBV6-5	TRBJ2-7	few	CASIGSSYEQYF	TGTGCCAGCATAGGTAGCTCCTACGAGCAGTACTTC
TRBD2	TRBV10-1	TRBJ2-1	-	CASSELRTSGRGEQFF	TGCGCCAGCAGTGAGCTTCGGACTAGCGGGAGGGGTGAGCAGTTCTTC
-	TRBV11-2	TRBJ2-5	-	CASSLGTDLGPQETQYF	TGTGCCAGCAGCTTAGGGACAGACCTGGGCCCCCAAGAGACCCAGTACTTC